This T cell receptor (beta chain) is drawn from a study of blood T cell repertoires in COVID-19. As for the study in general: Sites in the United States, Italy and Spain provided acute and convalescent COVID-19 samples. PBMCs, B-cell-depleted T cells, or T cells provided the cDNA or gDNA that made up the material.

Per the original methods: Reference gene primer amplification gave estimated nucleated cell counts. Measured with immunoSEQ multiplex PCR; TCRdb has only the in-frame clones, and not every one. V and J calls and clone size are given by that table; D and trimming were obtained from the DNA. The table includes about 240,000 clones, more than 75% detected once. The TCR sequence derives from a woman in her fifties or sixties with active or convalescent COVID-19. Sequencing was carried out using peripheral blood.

CDR3 nucleotides: TGTGCCAGCAGCTTACAAGCGGGGGGGGGCACAGATACGCAGTATTTT. Its translation: CASSLQAGGGTDTQYF. This chain joins TRBV7-2 and TRBJ2-3; 10 bases line up with TRBD2. Germline CDR1 and CDR2: SGHTA and FQGNSA. This CDR3 comprises 16 residues. The V gene end was trimmed by 2 bases and the J gene end by 1 base; junction bases not matched to a gene: 3.